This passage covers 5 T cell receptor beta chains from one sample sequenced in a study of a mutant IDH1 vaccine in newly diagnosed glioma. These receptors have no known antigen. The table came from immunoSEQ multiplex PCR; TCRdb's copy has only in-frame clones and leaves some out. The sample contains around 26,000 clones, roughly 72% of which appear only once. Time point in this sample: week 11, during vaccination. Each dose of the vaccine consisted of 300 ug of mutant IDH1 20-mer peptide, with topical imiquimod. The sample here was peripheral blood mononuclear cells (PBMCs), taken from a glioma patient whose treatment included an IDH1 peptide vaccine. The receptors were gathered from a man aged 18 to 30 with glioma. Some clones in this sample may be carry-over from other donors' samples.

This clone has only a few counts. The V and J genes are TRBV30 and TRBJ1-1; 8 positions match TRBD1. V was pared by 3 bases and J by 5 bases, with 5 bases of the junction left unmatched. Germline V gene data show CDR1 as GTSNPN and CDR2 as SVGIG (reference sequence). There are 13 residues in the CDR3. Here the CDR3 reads CAWSSQGATEAFF. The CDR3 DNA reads TGTGCCTGGAGCTCTCAGGGGGCAACTGAAGCTTTCTTT.

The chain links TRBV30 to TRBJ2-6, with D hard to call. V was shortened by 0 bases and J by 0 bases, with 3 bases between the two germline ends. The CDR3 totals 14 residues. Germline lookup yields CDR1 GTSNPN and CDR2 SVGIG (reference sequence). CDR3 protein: CAWSVSSGANVLTF. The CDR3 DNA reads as TGTGCCTGGAGTGTTTCCTCTGGGGCCAACGTCCTGACTTTC.

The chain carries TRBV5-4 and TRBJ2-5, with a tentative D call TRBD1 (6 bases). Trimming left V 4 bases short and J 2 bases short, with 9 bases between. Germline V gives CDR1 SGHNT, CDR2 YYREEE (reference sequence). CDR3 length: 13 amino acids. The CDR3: CASSIGQQETQYF. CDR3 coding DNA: TGTGCCAGCAGCATAGGACAGCAAGAGACCCAGTACTTC. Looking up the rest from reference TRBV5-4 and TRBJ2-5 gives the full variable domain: ETGVTQSPTHLIKTRGQQVTLRCSSQSGHNTVSWYQQALGQGPQFIFQYYREEENGRGNFPPRFSGLQFPNYSSELNVNALELDDSALYLCASSIGQQETQYFGPGTRLLVL.

The CDR3 DNA reads TGTGCCACCAGCAGAACGGACAGGGGTTGGAATGAGCAGTTCTTC. Translation gives CATSRTDRGWNEQFF. The genes are TRBV15 and TRBJ2-1; 9 nucleotides align to TRBD1. CDR3 length: 15 residues. V trimming: 2 bases; J trimming: 7 bases; junction bases outside the gene matches: 6. From germline, CDR1 is LNHNV and CDR2 YYDKDF (reference sequence).

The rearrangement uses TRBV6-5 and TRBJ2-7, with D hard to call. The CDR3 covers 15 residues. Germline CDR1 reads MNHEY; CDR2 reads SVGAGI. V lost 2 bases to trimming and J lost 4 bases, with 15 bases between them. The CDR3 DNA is TGTGCCAGCAGTTACGGTGGCCCGGCGGCGTACGAGCAGTACTTC. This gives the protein CASSYGGPAAYEQYF.